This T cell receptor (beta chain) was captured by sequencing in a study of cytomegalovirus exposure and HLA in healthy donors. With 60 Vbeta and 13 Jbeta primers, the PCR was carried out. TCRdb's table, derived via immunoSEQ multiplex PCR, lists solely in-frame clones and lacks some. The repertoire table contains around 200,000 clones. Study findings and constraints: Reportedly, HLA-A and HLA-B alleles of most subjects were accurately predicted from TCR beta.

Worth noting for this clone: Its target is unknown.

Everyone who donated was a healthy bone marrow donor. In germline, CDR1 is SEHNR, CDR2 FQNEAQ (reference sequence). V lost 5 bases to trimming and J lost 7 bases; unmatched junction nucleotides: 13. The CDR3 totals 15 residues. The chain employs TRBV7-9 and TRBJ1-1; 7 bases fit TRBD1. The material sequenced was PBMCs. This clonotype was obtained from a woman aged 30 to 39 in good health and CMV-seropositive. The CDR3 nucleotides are TGTGCCAGCAGCAAAGGGGAATTAGGGACAGATGAAGCTTTCTTT. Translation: CASSKGELGTDEAFF.